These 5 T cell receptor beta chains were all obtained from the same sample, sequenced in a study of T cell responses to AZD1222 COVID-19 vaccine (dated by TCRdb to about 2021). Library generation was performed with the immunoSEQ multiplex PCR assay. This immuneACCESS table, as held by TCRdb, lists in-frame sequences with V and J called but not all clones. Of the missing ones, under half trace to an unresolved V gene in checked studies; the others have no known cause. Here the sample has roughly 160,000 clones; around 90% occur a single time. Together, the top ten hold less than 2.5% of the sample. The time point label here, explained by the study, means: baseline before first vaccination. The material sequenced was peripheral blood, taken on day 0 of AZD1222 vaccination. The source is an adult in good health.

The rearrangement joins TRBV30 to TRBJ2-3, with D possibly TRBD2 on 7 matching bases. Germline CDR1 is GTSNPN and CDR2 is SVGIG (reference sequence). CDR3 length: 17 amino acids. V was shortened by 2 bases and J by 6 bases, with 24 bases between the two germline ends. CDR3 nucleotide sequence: TGTGCCTGGAGTCGTGGAGGGGGGGGGCCCCGTTTGGATACGCAGTATTTT. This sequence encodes CAWSRGGGGPRLDTQYF.

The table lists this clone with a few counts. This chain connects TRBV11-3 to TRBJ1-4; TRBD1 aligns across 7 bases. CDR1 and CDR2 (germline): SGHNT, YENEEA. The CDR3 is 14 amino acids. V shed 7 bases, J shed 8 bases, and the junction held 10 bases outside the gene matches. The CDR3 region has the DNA TGTGCCAGCACGAGGACCGCACAGGGGGAAAAACTGTTTTTT. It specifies CASTRTAQGEKLFF.

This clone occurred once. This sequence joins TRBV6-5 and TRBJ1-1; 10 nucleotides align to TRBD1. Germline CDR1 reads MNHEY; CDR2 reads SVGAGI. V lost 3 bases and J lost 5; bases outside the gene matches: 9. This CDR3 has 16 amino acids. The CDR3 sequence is CASSYLGQGFGTEAFF. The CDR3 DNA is TGTGCCAGCAGTTATCTGGGACAGGGGTTTGGGACTGAAGCTTTCTTT.

The CDR3 loop is CASSGQGNTIYF. The CDR3 DNA reads as TGTGCCAGCAGTGGACAGGGAAACACCATATATTTT. The V gene is TRBV2, the J gene TRBJ1-3; perhaps TRBD1 as D (5 bases). Germline-derived CDR1 and CDR2 are SNHLY and FYNNEI. V was clipped by 4 bases and J by 4 bases, with 5 bases between them. The CDR3 extends over 12 amino acids.

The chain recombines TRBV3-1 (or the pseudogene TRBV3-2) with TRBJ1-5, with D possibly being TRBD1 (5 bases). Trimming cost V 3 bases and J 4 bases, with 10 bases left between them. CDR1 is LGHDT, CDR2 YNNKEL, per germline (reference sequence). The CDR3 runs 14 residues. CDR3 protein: CASSHGGGNQPQHF. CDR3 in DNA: TGTGCCAGCAGCCATGGTGGGGGGAATCAGCCCCAGCATTTT.